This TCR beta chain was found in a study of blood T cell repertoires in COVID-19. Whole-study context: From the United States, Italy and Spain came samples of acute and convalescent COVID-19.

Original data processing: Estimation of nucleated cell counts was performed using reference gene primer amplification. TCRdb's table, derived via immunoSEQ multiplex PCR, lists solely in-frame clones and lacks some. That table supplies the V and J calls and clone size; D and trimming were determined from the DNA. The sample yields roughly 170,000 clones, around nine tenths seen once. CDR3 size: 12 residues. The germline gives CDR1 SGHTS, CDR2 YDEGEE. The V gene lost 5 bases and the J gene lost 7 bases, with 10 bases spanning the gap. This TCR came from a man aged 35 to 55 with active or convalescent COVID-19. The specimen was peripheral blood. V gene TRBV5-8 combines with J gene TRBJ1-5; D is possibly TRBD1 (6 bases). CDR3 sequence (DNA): TGTGCCAGCAGTCCGACAGGACAGCCCCAGCATTTT. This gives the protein CASSPTGQPQHF.